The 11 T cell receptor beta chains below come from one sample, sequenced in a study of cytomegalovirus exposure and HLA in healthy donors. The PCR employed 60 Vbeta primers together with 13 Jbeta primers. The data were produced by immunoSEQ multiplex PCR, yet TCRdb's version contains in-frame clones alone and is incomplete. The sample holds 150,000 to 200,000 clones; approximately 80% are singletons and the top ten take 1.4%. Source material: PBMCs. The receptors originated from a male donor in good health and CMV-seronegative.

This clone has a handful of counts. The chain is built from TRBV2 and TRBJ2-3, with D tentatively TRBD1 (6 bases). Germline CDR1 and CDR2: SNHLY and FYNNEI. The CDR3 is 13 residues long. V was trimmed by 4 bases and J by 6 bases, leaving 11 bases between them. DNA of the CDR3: TGTGCCAGCAGTGGGAACAGGGATGATACGCAGTATTTT. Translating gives CASSGNRDDTQYF.

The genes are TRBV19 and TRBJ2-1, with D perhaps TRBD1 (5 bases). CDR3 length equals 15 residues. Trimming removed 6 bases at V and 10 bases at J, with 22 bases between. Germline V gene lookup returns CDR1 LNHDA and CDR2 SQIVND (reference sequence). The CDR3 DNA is TGTGCCAGTAGCCTGAGACAGAATCAACGTATAGAGCAGTTCTTC. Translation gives CASSLRQNQRIEQFF.

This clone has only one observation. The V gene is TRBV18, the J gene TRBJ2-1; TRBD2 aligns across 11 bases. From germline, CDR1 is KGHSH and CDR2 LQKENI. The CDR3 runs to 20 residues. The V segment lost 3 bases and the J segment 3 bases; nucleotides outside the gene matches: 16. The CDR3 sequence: CASSPTTPPRGTSGYNEQFF. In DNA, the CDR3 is TGTGCCAGCTCACCGACGACACCCCCGAGGGGGACTAGCGGCTACAATGAGCAGTTCTTC.

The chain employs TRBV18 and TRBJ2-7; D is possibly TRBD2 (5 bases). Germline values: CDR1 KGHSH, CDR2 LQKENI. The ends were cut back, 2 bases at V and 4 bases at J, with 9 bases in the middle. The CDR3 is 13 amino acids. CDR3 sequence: CASSPGETYEQYF. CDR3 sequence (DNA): TGTGCCAGCTCACCAGGGGAGACGTACGAGCAGTACTTC.

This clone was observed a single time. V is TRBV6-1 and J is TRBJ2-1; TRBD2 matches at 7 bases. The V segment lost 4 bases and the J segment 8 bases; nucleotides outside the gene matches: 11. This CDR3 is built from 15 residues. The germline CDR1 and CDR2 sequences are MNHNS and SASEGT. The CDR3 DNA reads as TGTGCCAGCAGTGGATCCAGCGGGGAATTATATGAGCAGTTCTTC. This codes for CASSGSSGELYEQFF.

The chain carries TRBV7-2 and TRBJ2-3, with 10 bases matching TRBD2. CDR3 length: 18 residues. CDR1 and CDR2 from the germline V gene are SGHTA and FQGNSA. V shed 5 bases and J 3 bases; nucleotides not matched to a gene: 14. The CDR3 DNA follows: TGTGCCAGCAGCCGAGGGGCTAGCGGGAGATTTAGGACAGATACGCAGTATTTT. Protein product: CASSRGASGRFRTDTQYF. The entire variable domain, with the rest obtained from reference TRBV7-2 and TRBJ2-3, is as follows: GAGVSQSPSNKVTEKGKDVELRCDPISGHTALYWYRQSLGQGLEFLIYFQGNSAPDKSGLPSDRFSAERTGGSVSTLTIQRTQQEDSAVYLCASSRGASGRFRTDTQYFGPGTRLTVL.

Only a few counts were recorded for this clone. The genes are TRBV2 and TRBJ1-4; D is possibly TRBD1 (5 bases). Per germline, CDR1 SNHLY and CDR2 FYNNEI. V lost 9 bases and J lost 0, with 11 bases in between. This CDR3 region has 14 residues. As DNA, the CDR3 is TGTGCCAGTCGAACGACAGCAACTAATGAAAAACTGTTTTTT. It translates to CASRTTATNEKLFF.

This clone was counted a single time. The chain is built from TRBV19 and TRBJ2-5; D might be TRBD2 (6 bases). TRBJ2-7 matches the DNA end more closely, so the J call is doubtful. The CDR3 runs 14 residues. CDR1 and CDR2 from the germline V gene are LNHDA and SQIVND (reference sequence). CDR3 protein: CASSIGTSSYEQYF. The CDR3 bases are TGTGCCAGTAGTATTGGGACTTCCTCCTACGAGCAGTACTTC.

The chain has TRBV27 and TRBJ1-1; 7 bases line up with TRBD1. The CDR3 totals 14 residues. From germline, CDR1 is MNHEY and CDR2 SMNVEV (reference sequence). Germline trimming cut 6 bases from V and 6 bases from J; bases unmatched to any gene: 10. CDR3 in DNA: TGTGCCAGCAGCCAAGACAGGGTGGTCTCTGAAGCTTTCTTT. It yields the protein CASSQDRVVSEAFF.

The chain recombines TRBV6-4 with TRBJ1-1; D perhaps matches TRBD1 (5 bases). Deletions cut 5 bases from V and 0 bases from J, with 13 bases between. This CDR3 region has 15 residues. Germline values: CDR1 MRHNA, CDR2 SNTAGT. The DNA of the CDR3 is TGTGCCAGCAGTCCCTCGGGACTGCTGAACACTGAAGCTTTCTTT. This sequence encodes CASSPSGLLNTEAFF.

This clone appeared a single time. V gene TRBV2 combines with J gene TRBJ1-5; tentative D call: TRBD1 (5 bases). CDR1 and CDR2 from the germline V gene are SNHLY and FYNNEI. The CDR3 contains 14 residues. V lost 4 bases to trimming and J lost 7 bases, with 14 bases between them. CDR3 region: CASSVQGVRQPQHF. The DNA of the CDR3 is TGTGCCAGCAGTGTGCAGGGTGTACGGCAGCCCCAGCATTTT.